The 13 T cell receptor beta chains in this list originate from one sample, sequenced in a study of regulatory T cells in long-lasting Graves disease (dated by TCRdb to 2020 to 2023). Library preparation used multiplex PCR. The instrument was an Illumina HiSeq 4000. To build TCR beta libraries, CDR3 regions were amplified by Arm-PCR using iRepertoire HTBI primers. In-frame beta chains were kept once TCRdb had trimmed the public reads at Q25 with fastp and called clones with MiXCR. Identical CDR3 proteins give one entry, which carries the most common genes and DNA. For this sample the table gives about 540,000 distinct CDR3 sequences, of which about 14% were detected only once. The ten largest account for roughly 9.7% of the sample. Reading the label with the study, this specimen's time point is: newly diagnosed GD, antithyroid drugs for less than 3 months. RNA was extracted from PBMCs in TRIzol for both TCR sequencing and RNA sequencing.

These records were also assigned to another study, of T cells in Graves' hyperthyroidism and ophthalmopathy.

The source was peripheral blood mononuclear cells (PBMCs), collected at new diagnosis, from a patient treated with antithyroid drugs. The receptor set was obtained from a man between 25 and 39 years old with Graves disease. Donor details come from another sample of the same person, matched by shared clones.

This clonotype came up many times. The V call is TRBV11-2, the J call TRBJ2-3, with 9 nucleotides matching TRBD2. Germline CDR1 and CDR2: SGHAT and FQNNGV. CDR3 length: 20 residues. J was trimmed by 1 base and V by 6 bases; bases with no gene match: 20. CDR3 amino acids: CASRALYQREATFGTDTQYF. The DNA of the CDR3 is TGTGCCAGCAGGGCTCTTTATCAGCGGGAGGCCACCTTTGGCACAGATACGCAGTATTTT.

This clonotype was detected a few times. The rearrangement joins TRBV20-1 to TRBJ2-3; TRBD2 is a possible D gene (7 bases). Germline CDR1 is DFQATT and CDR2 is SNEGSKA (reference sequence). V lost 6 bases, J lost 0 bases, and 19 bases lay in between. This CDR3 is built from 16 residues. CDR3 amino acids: CSAPKGGGTSTDTQYF. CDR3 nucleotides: TGCAGTGCCCCAAAAGGGGGGGGAACTAGCACAGATACGCAGTATTTT.

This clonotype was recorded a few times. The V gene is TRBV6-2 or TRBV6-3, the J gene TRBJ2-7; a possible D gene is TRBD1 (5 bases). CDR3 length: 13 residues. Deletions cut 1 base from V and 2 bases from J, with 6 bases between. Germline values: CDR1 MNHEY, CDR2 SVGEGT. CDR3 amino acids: CASSYYRPYEQYF. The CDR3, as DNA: TGTGCCAGCAGTTACTACAGGCCCTACGAGCAGTACTTC.

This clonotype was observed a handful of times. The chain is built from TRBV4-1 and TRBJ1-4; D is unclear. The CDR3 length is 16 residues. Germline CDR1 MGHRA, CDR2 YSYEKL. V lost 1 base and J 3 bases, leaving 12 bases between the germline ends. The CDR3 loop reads CASSQVARASNEKLFF. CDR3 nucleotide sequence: TGCGCCAGCAGCCAAGTGGCAAGGGCTTCTAATGAAAAACTGTTTTTT.

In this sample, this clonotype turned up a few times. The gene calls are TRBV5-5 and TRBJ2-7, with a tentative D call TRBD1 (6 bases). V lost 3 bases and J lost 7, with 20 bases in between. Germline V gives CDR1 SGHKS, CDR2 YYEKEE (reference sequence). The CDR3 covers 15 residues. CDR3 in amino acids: CASSWETGTPGEQYF. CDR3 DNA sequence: TGTGCCAGCAGCTGGGAAACCGGGACACCTGGAGAGCAGTACTTC.

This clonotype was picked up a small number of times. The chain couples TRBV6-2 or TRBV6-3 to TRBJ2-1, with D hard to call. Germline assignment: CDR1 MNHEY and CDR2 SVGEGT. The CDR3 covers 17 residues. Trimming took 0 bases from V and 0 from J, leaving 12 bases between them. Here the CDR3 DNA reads TGTGCCAGCAGTTACTCGAGGTCTGCGAGCTCCTACAATGAGCAGTTCTTC. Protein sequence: CASSYSRSASSYNEQFF.

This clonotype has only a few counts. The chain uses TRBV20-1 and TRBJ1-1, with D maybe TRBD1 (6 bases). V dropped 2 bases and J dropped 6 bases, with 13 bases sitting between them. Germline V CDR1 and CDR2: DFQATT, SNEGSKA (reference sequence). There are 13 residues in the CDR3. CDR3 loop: CSARHQQGPEAFF. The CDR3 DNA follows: TGCAGTGCTAGACATCAACAGGGCCCTGAAGCTTTCTTT.

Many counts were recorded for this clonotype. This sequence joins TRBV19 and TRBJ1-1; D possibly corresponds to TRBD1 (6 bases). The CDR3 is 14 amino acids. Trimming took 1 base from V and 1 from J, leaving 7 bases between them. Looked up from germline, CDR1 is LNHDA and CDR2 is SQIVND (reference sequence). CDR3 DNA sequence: TGTGCCAGTAGTATAGTGGGGGCGAACACTGAAGCTTTCTTT. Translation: CASSIVGANTEAFF.

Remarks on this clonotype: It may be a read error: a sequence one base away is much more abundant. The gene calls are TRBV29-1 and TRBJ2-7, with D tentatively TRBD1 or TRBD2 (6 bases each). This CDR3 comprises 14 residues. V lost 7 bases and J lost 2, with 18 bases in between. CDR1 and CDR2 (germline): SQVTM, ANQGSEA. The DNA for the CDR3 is TGCAGCGCCGCGATTGGGGGGCCCACCTACGAGCAGTACTTC. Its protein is CSAAIGGPTYEQYF.

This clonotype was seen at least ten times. CDR3 DNA: TGTGCCAGCACTCTGGCTAGGGGAACCTACAATGAGCAGTTCTTC. Encoded protein: CASTLARGTYNEQFF. The J gene is TRBJ2-1, the V gene TRBV6-2 or TRBV6-3; TRBD1 might be the D (5 bases). Trimming shortened V by 7 bases and J by 2 bases, and 15 bases separated the two germline ends. In germline, CDR1 is MNHEY, CDR2 SVGEGT. This CDR3 is 15 amino acids long.

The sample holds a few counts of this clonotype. CDR3 DNA: TGCAGTGCTAGTGGGGCGGGAGGGCCAGACGAGCAGTACTTC. It yields the protein CSASGAGGPDEQYF. This sequence joins TRBV20-1 and TRBJ2-7; 9 positions agree with TRBD2. V dropped 3 bases and J dropped 5; count of bases not matched to a gene: 8. CDR3 length equals 14 residues. In germline, CDR1 is DFQATT, CDR2 SNEGSKA (reference sequence).

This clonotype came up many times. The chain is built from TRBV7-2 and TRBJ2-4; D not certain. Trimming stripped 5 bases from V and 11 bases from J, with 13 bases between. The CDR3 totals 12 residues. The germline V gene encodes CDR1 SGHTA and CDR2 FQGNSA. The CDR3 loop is CASSPAPVVQYF. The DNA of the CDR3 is TGTGCCAGCAGCCCGGCCCCCGTTGTTCAGTACTTC.

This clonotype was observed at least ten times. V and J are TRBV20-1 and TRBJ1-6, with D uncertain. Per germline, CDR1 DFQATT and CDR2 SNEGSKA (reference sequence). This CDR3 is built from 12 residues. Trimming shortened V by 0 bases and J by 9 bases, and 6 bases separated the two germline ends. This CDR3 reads CSARDLLSPLHF. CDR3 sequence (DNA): TGCAGTGCTAGAGATCTCCTTTCACCCCTCCACTTT.